The 21 T cell receptor beta chains below were found in one sample sequenced in a study of CD8 T cells in ankylosing spondylitis. One entry per CDR3 protein, called by TCRdb with MiXCR from the 5' RACE reads. The sample contains hundreds of thousands of distinct CDR3 sequences, 8.2% of which appear only once. The sample taken for sequencing was blood, either unsorted or a sorted T cell fraction (not recorded which). Receptors originate from a female donor with ankylosing spondylitis or in good health (not recorded which).

This clonotype has at least ten counts. The chain employs TRBV3-1 and TRBJ1-2; tentative D call: TRBD1 (6 bases). Germline-derived CDR1 and CDR2 are LGHDT and YNNKEL (reference sequence). The V end was cut by 4 bases, the J end by 8 bases, with 11 bases between. This CDR3 has 12 residues. CDR3 bases: TGTGCCAGCAGCCCGGACAGTAGCGGCTACACCTTC. Its protein is CASSPDSSGYTF.

This clonotype has ten or more counts. The chain links TRBV7-2 to TRBJ2-7; tentatively, D is TRBD2 (5 bases). In germline, CDR1 is SGHTA, CDR2 FQGNSA. V lost 5 bases to trimming and J lost 5 bases, with 13 bases between them. The CDR3 consists of 13 residues. The CDR3 DNA is TGTGCCAGCAGCCTAGTTTTGCGGGACGAGCAGTACTTC. It specifies CASSLVLRDEQYF.

There are many counts of this clonotype. At one end the junction does not follow the germline gene, possibly because of a read error. The chain employs TRBV12-3 or TRBV12-4 and TRBJ2-1; the match to TRBD2 covers 11 bases. This CDR3 contains 15 residues. The DNA for the CDR3 is TGTGCCAGCATTTTAGCGGGAGGGCCGTTGAATGAGCAGTTCTTC. Translation: CASILAGGPLNEQFF.

This clonotype was counted ten times or more. This rearrangement joins TRBV20-1 to TRBJ1-1; a weak D match, TRBD1 (5 bases). The length of the CDR3 is 14 residues. Per germline, CDR1 DFQATT and CDR2 SNEGSKA (reference sequence). Between the trimmed V and J ends, which lost 0 bases and 3 bases, there was a span of 11 bases. The CDR3 sequence is CSARDLVGDTEAFF. The DNA of the CDR3 is TGCAGTGCTAGAGATCTGGTAGGGGACACTGAAGCTTTCTTT.

This clonotype appeared many times. J is TRBJ2-7 and V is TRBV12-3 or TRBV12-4; TRBD1 aligns across 9 bases. Unmatched junction bases numbered 10, after V lost 6 bases and J lost 4 bases. The CDR3 has 15 residues. The DNA of the CDR3 is TGTGCCAGCAGCTCGAGGAGACAGGGGGTGTACGAGCAGTACTTC. This translates into CASSSRRQGVYEQYF.

The J gene is TRBJ1-1, the V gene TRBV7-9; no definite D call. Germline V CDR1 and CDR2: SEHNR, FQNEAQ (reference sequence). V lost 3 bases and J 3 bases, leaving 8 bases between the germline ends. The CDR3 runs 13 residues. CDR3 amino acids: CASSFRWDTEAFF. CDR3 nucleotide sequence: TGTGCCAGCAGCTTCCGATGGGACACTGAAGCTTTCTTT.

In the case of this clonotype: A much bigger clone sits one base away, suggesting this may be a read error. The chain joins TRBV7-2 to TRBJ1-2; D is ambiguous. The CDR3 length is 15 residues. Germline assignment: CDR1 SGHTA and CDR2 FQGNSA. DNA of the CDR3: TGTGTCAGCAGCCCCTACAGCGTATCTAACTATGGCTACACCTTC. Protein product: CVSSPYSVSNYGYTF. Variable domain in full (rest from reference TRBV7-2 and TRBJ1-2): GAGVSQSPSNKVTEKGKDVELRCDPISGHTALYWYRQSLGQGLEFLIYFQGNSAPDKSGLPSDRFSAERTGGSVSTLTIQRTQQEDSAVYLCVSSPYSVSNYGYTFGSGTRLTVV.

The chain recombines TRBV3-1 with TRBJ2-3, with a possible D match to TRBD2 (6 bases). Trimming stripped 0 bases from V and 1 base from J, with 14 bases between. This CDR3 spans 17 amino acids. The germline V gene encodes CDR1 LGHDT and CDR2 YNNKEL (reference sequence). The CDR3 protein is CASSQDSEGVGTDTQYF. The CDR3 DNA reads as TGTGCCAGCAGCCAAGATTCGGAGGGAGTCGGCACAGATACGCAGTATTTT.

This clonotype has a count of ten or more. V usage is TRBV29-1 and J usage is TRBJ1-1; D remains unclear. This CDR3 contains 13 residues. V shed 1 base and J shed 1 base, with 7 bases lying between them. Germline CDR1 SQVTM, CDR2 ANQGSEA. The CDR3 spells CSVEGTANTEAFF. The DNA of the CDR3 is TGCAGCGTTGAAGGGACGGCGAACACTGAAGCTTTCTTT.

At least ten counts were recorded for this clonotype. This sequence joins TRBV12-3 or TRBV12-4 and TRBJ2-1, with D tentatively TRBD1 or TRBD2 (5 bases each). This CDR3 is built from 15 residues. The V gene lost 6 bases and the J gene lost 6 bases, with 18 bases spanning the gap. The chain's CDR3 is CASRRDLPLGNEQFF. CDR3 bases: TGTGCCAGCAGGAGGGACCTTCCATTGGGCAATGAGCAGTTCTTC.

This clonotype was recorded at least ten times. The chain combines TRBV20-1 with TRBJ2-3; tentative D call: TRBD2 (6 bases). CDR3 size: 16 residues. Trimming shortened V by 4 bases and J by 5 bases, and 22 bases separated the two germline ends. Germline values: CDR1 DFQATT, CDR2 SNEGSKA (reference sequence). In nucleotides, the CDR3 is TGCAGTGCTACCCTTTACCCCAGGGAGGTTTTAGATACGCAGTATTTT. Translating gives CSATLYPREVLDTQYF.

The sample holds many counts of this clonotype. The gene calls are TRBV6-2 or TRBV6-3 and TRBJ2-5; perhaps TRBD2 as D (5 bases). Germline V lookup: CDR1 MNHEY, CDR2 SVGEGT. The CDR3 sequence is 14 residues long. Trimming removed 6 bases from V and 2 bases from J, with 13 bases in between. The CDR3 nucleotides are TGTGCCAGCAGGAATAGTGGCGGGCAAGAGACCCAGTACTTC. This sequence encodes CASRNSGGQETQYF.

This clonotype was counted between two and nine times. This rearrangement joins TRBV7-9 to TRBJ2-1; 7 positions match TRBD2. Germline lookup yields CDR1 SEHNR and CDR2 FQNEAQ (reference sequence). Unmatched junction bases numbered 15, after V lost 9 bases and J lost 4 bases. The CDR3 is 16 residues long. The chain's CDR3 is CASRRDGTIRYNEQFF. The DNA of the CDR3 is TGTGCCAGTCGTCGGGACGGGACTATTCGGTACAATGAGCAGTTCTTC.

This clonotype was seen many times. This rearrangement joins TRBV12-3 or TRBV12-4 to TRBJ2-2; D possibly corresponds to TRBD2 (5 bases). The CDR3 consists of 17 residues. The V end was cut by 2 bases, the J end by 4 bases, with 17 bases between. CDR3 DNA: TGTGCCAGCAGTTTAACACTAGGGAGCGAAGGCACCGGGGAGCTGTTTTTT. Translating it yields CASSLTLGSEGTGELFF.

This chain connects TRBV7-9 to TRBJ2-1; 7 bases fit TRBD2. CDR3 length equals 17 residues. Germline V lookup: CDR1 SEHNR, CDR2 FQNEAQ (reference sequence). The junction had 13 bases not matched to a gene; V was cut back by 1 base and J by 7 bases. The CDR3: CASSLVKRLRESNEQFF. Written as DNA, the CDR3 is TGTGCCAGCAGCTTAGTTAAACGTCTGCGGGAGAGTAATGAGCAGTTCTTC.

This clonotype was seen ten or more times. The rearrangement joins TRBV2 to TRBJ2-1, with TRBD2 identical over 12 bases. Germline-derived CDR1 and CDR2 are SNHLY and FYNNEI. This CDR3 spans 14 amino acids. J was trimmed by 8 bases and V by 7 bases; bases with no gene match: 6. CDR3: CASIPSGRGYEQFF. Here the CDR3 DNA reads TGTGCCAGCATCCCTAGCGGGAGGGGGTATGAGCAGTTCTTC.

This clonotype has ten or more counts. Here the CDR3 DNA reads TGCAGTGCCCGCCTCTCAGGGAGCTCTGGGGCCAACGTCCTGACTTTC. Translating gives CSARLSGSSGANVLTF. The chain combines TRBV20-1 with TRBJ2-6; D may be TRBD1 or TRBD2 (5 bases each). V shed 6 bases and J shed 0 bases, with 15 bases lying between them. The germline CDR1 and CDR2 sequences are DFQATT and SNEGSKA (reference sequence). This CDR3 contains 16 residues.

This clonotype was observed many times. The chain uses TRBV7-9 and TRBJ1-1; 7 nucleotides agree with TRBD1. Germline values: CDR1 SEHNR, CDR2 FQNEAQ (reference sequence). With V trimmed by 4 bases and J by 5 bases, 10 bases remained unmatched. The CDR3 spans 15 residues. CDR3 DNA sequence: TGTGCCAGCAGCTCCCAGCCCAGGGGGTTGACTGAAGCTTTCTTT. Translating it yields CASSSQPRGLTEAFF.

The rearrangement links TRBV20-1 to TRBJ2-7, with 10 bases identical to TRBD1. Germline CDR1 DFQATT, CDR2 SNEGSKA (reference sequence). CDR3 length: 15 amino acids. The trim removed 6 bases at V and 6 bases at J, leaving 14 bases unmatched. The chain's CDR3 is CSALDRGRGIGEQYF. The CDR3 DNA reads TGCAGTGCCCTCGACAGGGGGCGCGGTATAGGCGAGCAGTACTTC.

In this sample, this clonotype turned up many times. This sequence joins TRBV5-1 and TRBJ2-1, with TRBD2 identical over 9 bases. The CDR3 has 16 amino acids. Germline CDR1 SGHRS, CDR2 YFSETQ. V was pared by 4 bases and J by 2 bases, with 7 bases of the junction left unmatched. This chain's CDR3 is CASSRGLANTYNEQFF. The CDR3 nucleotides are TGCGCCAGCAGCCGCGGACTAGCGAATACCTACAATGAGCAGTTCTTC. Based on the CDR3 plus reference TRBV5-1 and TRBJ2-1, the full variable domain is KAGVTQTPRYLIKTRGQQVTLSCSPISGHRSVSWYQQTPGQGLQFLFEYFSETQRNKGNFPGRFSGRQFSNSRSEMNVSTLELGDSALYLCASSRGLANTYNEQFFGPGTRLTVL.

This clonotype has ten or more counts. The chain uses TRBV10-3 and TRBJ2-1, with 7 bases matching TRBD1. Germline V CDR1 and CDR2: ENHRY, SYGVKD. The V and J ends lost 2 bases and 6 bases, in that order; junction bases with no gene match: 10. The CDR3 consists of 16 residues. CDR3 in DNA: TGTGCCATCAGTGAGCCCCGACAGGGTTGGGGCAATGAGCAGTTCTTC. It is translated as CAISEPRQGWGNEQFF.